These T cell receptor beta chains were read from a single sample in a study of blood T cell repertoires in COVID-19. Assay: immunoSEQ multiplex PCR; the TCRdb copy retains only in-frame clones and omits some. This table has tens of thousands of clones, 87% appearing once. Sequenced input: peripheral blood. These receptors were obtained from a woman older than 75 with active or convalescent COVID-19. CDR3s include the opening cysteine and the closing phenylalanine or tryptophan. The D gene is left open where the match is weak. Expanded clones get a size class; other rows say once, few or many, or leave the size out.

j_gene | v_gene | d_gene | abundance | CDR3aa | CDR3nt
TRBJ1-2 | TRBV7-9 | - | - | CASSPTWRGVDGYTF | TGTGCCAGCAGTCCAACATGGCGGGGGGTCGATGGCTACACCTTC
TRBJ2-3 | TRBV2 | TRBD2 | - | CASSDRGGAGNTDTQYF | TGTGCCAGCAGTGATCGCGGGGGGGCTGGGAACACAGATACGCAGTATTTT
TRBJ1-1 | TRBV5-1 | - | - | CASSSVREGEAFF | TGCGCCAGCAGCTCCGTCCGGGAGGGTGAAGCTTTCTTT
TRBJ1-3 | TRBV5-5 | - | - | CASSLVQGGPGNTIYF | TGTGCCAGCAGCTTGGTGCAGGGAGGTCCTGGAAACACCATATATTTT
TRBJ2-1 | TRBV6-1 | TRBD2 | - | CASSEGLAGHNEQFF | TGTGCCAGCAGTGAGGGACTAGCGGGGCACAATGAGCAGTTCTTC
TRBJ2-7 | TRBV5-5 | - | - | CASSLAGSFYEQYF | TGTGCCAGCAGCTTAGCAGGATCTTTCTACGAGCAGTACTTC
TRBJ2-3 | TRBV9 | - | - | CASSVAAEDTQYF | TGTGCCAGCAGCGTAGCTGCGGAGGATACGCAGTATTTT
TRBJ1-1 | TRBV4-3 | - | - | CASSLHPPPGEGPEAFF | TGCGCCAGCAGCCTCCATCCCCCCCCGGGGGAGGGGCCTGAAGCTTTCTTT
TRBJ2-1 | TRBV9 | TRBD2 | few | CASSLSGGAYNEQFF | TGTGCCAGCAGCCTAAGCGGGGGGGCCTACAATGAGCAGTTCTTC
TRBJ1-2 | TRBV7-8 | TRBD1 | - | CASSTDRGRVGYTF | TGTGCCAGCAGCACCGACAGGGGGCGCGTCGGCTACACCTTC